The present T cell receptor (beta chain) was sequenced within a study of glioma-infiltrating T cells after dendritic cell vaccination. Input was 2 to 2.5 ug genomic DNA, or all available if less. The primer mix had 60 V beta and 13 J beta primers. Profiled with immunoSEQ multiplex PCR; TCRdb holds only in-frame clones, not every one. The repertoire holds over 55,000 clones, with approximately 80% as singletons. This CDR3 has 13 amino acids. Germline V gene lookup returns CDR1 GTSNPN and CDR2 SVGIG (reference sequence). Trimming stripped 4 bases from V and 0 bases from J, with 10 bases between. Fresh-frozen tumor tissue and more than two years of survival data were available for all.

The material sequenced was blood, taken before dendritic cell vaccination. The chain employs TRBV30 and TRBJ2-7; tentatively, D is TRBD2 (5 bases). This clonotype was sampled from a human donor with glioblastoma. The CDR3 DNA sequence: TGTGCCTGGACCAAGCGGAACTCCTACGAGCAGTACTTC. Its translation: CAWTKRNSYEQYF.